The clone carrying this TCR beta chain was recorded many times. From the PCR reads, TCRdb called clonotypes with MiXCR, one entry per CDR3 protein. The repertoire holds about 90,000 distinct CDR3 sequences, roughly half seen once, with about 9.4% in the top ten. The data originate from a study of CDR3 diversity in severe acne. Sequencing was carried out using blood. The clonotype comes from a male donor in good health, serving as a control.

CDR3 protein: CASSPQGGNQPQHF. The CDR3 DNA reads as TGTGCCAGCAGCCCGCAGGGGGGCAATCAGCCCCAGCATTTT. V gene TRBV6-4 combines with J gene TRBJ1-5, with 7 bases lining up with TRBD1. CDR1 MRHNA and CDR2 SNTAGT come from the germline V gene. This CDR3 contains 14 residues. With 6 bases clipped from V and 2 bases from J, the junction kept 4 bases outside the gene matches.